These 14 T cell receptor beta chains share one sample of origin, sequenced in a study of beta chain features in type 1 diabetes. Isolated RNA was reverse transcribed in full, so expressed TCRB transcripts were sequenced. Libraries were prepared by immunoSEQ multiplex PCR; TCRdb keeps only in-frame clonotypes and omits some of them. The sample comprises around 400,000 clones, roughly 12% of which are singletons, and 0.017% rests with the top ten. Sample: naive CD4+ T cells from blood. These receptors all stem from a young man in good health.

This chain uses TRBV5-6 with TRBJ1-5; 8 bases agree with TRBD1. V lost 1 base and J lost 4; bases outside the gene matches: 7. The CDR3 covers 16 residues. Per germline, CDR1 SGHDT and CDR2 YYEEEE. The CDR3 region has the DNA TGTGCCAGCAGCTTGTTCCTCAGGGGGCCAAATCAGCCCCAGCATTTT. Translating gives CASSLFLRGPNQPQHF.

The genes are TRBV7-6 and TRBJ1-1; 8 bases are a match to TRBD1. The CDR3 is 12 amino acids. CDR1 is SGHVS and CDR2 is FNYEAQ in the germline V gene. Trimming cost V 4 bases and J 8 bases; bases outside gene matches: 3. CDR3 nucleotides: TGTGCCAGCAGCTCAACAGGGGGGGAAGCTTTCTTT. Translation: CASSSTGGEAFF.

The table lists this clone with a few counts. J is TRBJ2-7 and V is TRBV6-5; maybe TRBD2 (5 bases). The CDR3 extends over 13 amino acids. CDR1 and CDR2 (germline): MNHEY, SVGAGI. Trimming stripped 2 bases from V and 2 bases from J, with 7 bases between. CDR3 bases: TGTGCCAGCAGTTACACGGGGACCTACGAGCAGTACTTC. Residues: CASSYTGTYEQYF.

J is TRBJ2-5 and V is TRBV15, with TRBD1 matching 10 bases. The end of the DNA aligns better with TRBJ2-7, so the J call may be wrong. CDR3 size: 15 residues. The germline V gene encodes CDR1 LNHNV and CDR2 YYDKDF (reference sequence). CDR3 nucleotide sequence: TGTGCCACCAGCAGACCGGGACAGGGGACTTACGAGCAGTACTTC. Its translation: CATSRPGQGTYEQYF.

This clone was observed a few times. The chain has TRBV27 and TRBJ1-1, with D tentatively TRBD1 (5 bases). The V gene's germline CDR1 is MNHEY and CDR2 SMNVEV (reference sequence). The V and J ends lost 9 bases and 0 bases respectively, with 11 bases between them. This CDR3 spans 13 amino acids. The chain's CDR3 is CARSNRMNTEAFF. The DNA for the CDR3 is TGTGCCAGATCGAACAGGATGAACACTGAAGCTTTCTTT.

This clone showed up just a few times. CDR3 in DNA: TGTGCCAGCAGCCAAGGGGGACTCTGGGACTATGGCTACACCTTC. Protein product: CASSQGGLWDYGYTF. The rearrangement uses TRBV4-2 and TRBJ1-2; weak D call: TRBD1 (5 bases). V dropped 1 base and J dropped 3 bases, with 12 bases sitting between them. This CDR3 comprises 15 residues. Germline V gene data show CDR1 as LGHNA and CDR2 as YNFKEQ.

This clone was detected only a few times. This CDR3 is also generated by other DNA sequences in the sample. CDR3 residues: CASSLGQTNTEAFF. The CDR3 nucleotides read TGTGCCAGCAGCTTGGGACAGACGAACACTGAAGCTTTCTTT. The chain couples TRBV5-4 to TRBJ1-1, with TRBD1 as a possible D gene (5 bases). V lost 0 bases to trimming and J lost 1 base, with 7 bases between them. Germline V lookup: CDR1 SGHNT, CDR2 YYREEE (reference sequence). CDR3 length: 14 amino acids.

V is TRBV7-9 and J is TRBJ2-2, with D hard to call. V lost 5 bases to trimming and J lost 2 bases, with 6 bases between them. Per germline, CDR1 SEHNR and CDR2 FQNEAQ (reference sequence). The CDR3 contains 13 residues. Here the CDR3 reads CASSPYNTGELFF. The CDR3 bases are TGTGCCAGCAGCCCTTATAACACCGGGGAGCTGTTTTTT.

This clone was seen a few times. This sequence joins TRBV25-1 and TRBJ1-6; a weak D match, TRBD1 (5 bases). V was shortened by 2 bases and J by 8 bases, with 7 bases between the two germline ends. This CDR3 is built from 13 residues. From germline, CDR1 is MGHDK and CDR2 SYGVNS. The CDR3 sequence is CASSEDRHSPLHF. The CDR3 coding sequence is TGTGCCAGCAGTGAAGACAGACATTCACCCCTCCACTTT.

The rearrangement uses TRBV25-1 and TRBJ2-7, with D maybe TRBD1 (6 bases). In germline, CDR1 is MGHDK, CDR2 SYGVNS. This CDR3 is 17 amino acids long. V was pared by 5 bases and J by 0 bases, with 20 bases between. The CDR3 reads CASSTLPTGPSSYEQYF. DNA for the CDR3: TGTGCCAGCAGTACCCTACCCACAGGGCCGAGCTCCTACGAGCAGTACTTC.

The V gene is TRBV10-3, the J gene TRBJ1-3; TRBD1 agrees at 7 bases. The CDR3 totals 13 residues. Unmatched junction bases numbered 5, after V lost 8 bases and J lost 4 bases. Germline V gives CDR1 ENHRY, CDR2 SYGVKD. This CDR3 is CAIETGLGNTIYF. DNA for the CDR3: TGTGCCATCGAGACAGGGTTAGGAAACACCATATATTTT.

This clone was seen a handful of times. The chain is built from TRBV5-1 and TRBJ2-2; D is perhaps TRBD2 (6 bases). CDR1 SGHRS and CDR2 YFSETQ come from the germline V gene. The V end was cut by 6 bases, the J end by 7 bases, with 13 bases between. The CDR3 consists of 13 residues. The CDR3 nucleotides are TGCGCCAGCAACTCCGGGGGAATCGGGGAGCTGTTTTTT. Protein product: CASNSGGIGELFF.

This chain links TRBV25-1 with TRBJ2-7; 11 nucleotides line up with TRBD1. Germline CDR1 is MGHDK and CDR2 is SYGVNS. The CDR3 consists of 14 residues. The J segment lost 7 bases and the V segment lost 4 bases, leaving 6 bases of the junction unmatched. CDR3 in DNA: TGTGCCAGCAGTGTACCGGGACAGGGGGGGGAGCAGTACTTC. Translation gives CASSVPGQGGEQYF.

This chain links TRBV7-2 with TRBJ2-7; 8 nucleotides line up with TRBD1. The length of the CDR3 is 16 residues. Germline lookup yields CDR1 SGHTA and CDR2 FQGNSA. The trim removed 2 bases at V and 3 bases at J, leaving 9 bases unmatched. The CDR3 DNA is TGTGCCAGCAGCTTAATAGCGACAGGGGTGAGCTACGAGCAGTACTTC. It specifies CASSLIATGVSYEQYF.